Sequencing of this TCR beta chain was carried out in a study of neurological immune-mediated disorders. Study background: Of the multiple sclerosis patients, approximately 35 in total, roughly 31 were relapsing-remitting and 3 were secondary progressive. Notes on the study in general: Grouping of repertoires by phylogeny put those of 18 of 34 multiple sclerosis patients into a single related-CDR3 cluster, a possible signature.

This clonotype was recorded at least ten times. What it binds is unknown. The length of the CDR3 is 15 residues. V was pared by 10 bases and J by 2 bases, with 17 bases between. For the unsorted libraries, 2 million PBMCs stored at -80 C served as input. Template-switch 5'RACE cDNA synthesis added a 10-nucleotide unique molecular identifier. TCRdb reanalysed the 5' RACE reads using MiXCR and keeps one entry per CDR3 protein. The sample records more than 50,000 distinct CDR3 sequences, 3% to 4% being singletons. The V and J genes are TRBV12-3 or TRBV12-4 and TRBJ2-2; D is uncertain. The sample consisted of PBMCs. This clonotype originated in an older woman with multiple sclerosis. The CDR3 is CATTSYPQNTGELFF. CDR3 DNA sequence: TGTGCCACAACAAGCTACCCACAAAACACCGGGGAGCTGTTTTTT.